The present T cell receptor beta chain was sequenced within a study of blood T cell repertoires in COVID-19. Whole-study context: The samples span acute and convalescent COVID-19 from the United States, Italy and Spain.

V dropped 7 bases and J dropped 5 bases, with 21 bases sitting between them. CDR1 is MDHEN and CDR2 is SYDVKM in the germline V gene. The CDR3 has 15 amino acids. Under the authors' procedure: Amplification of reference gene primers provided the estimated nucleated cell counts. Using immunoSEQ multiplex PCR, the repertoire was profiled, and TCRdb retains in-frame clones only, with some absent. The V and J calls and clone size are taken from that table; D and trimming were inferred from the DNA. This table has about 250,000 clones, more than 65% appearing once. The chain is built from TRBV28 and TRBJ2-7; D is perhaps TRBD2 (6 bases). The sample taken for sequencing was peripheral blood. The sequence was obtained from a middle-aged man with active or convalescent COVID-19. The CDR3 coding sequence is TGTGCCAGCAAGGTCAGACGGAGGGGACCCCACGAGCAGTACTTC. Translating it yields CASKVRRRGPHEQYF.